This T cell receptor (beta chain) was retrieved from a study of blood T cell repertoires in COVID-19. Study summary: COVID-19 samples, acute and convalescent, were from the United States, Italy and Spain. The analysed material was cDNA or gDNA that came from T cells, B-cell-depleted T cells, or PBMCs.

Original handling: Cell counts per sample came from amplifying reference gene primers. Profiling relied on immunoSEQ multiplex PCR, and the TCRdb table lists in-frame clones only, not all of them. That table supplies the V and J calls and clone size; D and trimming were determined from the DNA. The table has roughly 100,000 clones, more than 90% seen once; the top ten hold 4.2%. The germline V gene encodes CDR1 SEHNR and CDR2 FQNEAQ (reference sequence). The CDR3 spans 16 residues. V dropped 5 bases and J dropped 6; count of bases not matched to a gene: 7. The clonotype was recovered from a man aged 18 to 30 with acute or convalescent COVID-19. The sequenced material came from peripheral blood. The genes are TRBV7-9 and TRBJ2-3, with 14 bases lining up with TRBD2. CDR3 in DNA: TGTGCCAGCAGCCCGGGACTAGCGGGAGTGGGGGATACGCAGTATTTT. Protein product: CASSPGLAGVGDTQYF.